Shown below are 8 T cell receptor beta chains from a single sample sequenced in a study of shared clonotypes between healthy human individuals. Assay: immunoSEQ multiplex PCR; the TCRdb copy retains only in-frame clones and omits some. The sample has about 1 million clones; around 76% are singletons. Sequencing was done on a sample of memory CD4+ T cells sorted from blood. Subset in this sample: CD45RA-negative fraction. The receptors stem from a man aged 18 to 30 in good health.

The chain combines TRBV11-2 with TRBJ2-7; the D gene is possibly TRBD2 (6 bases). Germline V CDR1 and CDR2: SGHAT, FQNNGV. The CDR3 is 15 amino acids. Trimming removed 1 base from V and 1 base from J, with 11 bases in between. CDR3 sequence: CASSLVIGTSYEQYF. The CDR3 coding sequence is TGTGCCAGCAGCTTAGTAATAGGGACTTCCTACGAGCAGTACTTC. Full variable domain (remainder filled in from reference TRBV11-2 and TRBJ2-7): EAGVAQSPRYKIIEKRQSVAFWCNPISGHATLYWYQQILGQGPKLLIQFQNNGVVDDSQLPKDRFSAERLKGVDSTLKIQPAKLEDSAVYLCASSLVIGTSYEQYFGPGTRLTVT.

The chain combines TRBV30 with TRBJ2-2; 7 bases agree with TRBD1. The CDR3 is 13 residues long. The V and J ends lost 5 bases and 4 bases, in that order; junction bases with no gene match: 4. CDR1 and CDR2 (germline): GTSNPN, SVGIG (reference sequence). The CDR3 is CAWGHRGTGELFF. In nucleotides, the CDR3 is TGTGCCTGGGGACACAGGGGCACCGGGGAGCTGTTTTTT.

This clone was seen repeatedly, ten times or more. The rearrangement uses TRBV7-8 and TRBJ2-5; 10 bases fit TRBD2. Germline V gene data show CDR1 as SGHVS and CDR2 as FQNEAQ. This CDR3 region has 16 residues. V gave up 6 bases and J gave up 4 bases; unmatched junction bases: 11. The CDR3 DNA sequence: TGTGCCAGCAGGGAGCGGGGGGGCCGGATAATAGAGACCCAGTACTTC. Translation: CASRERGGRIIETQYF. The whole variable domain, remainder taken from reference TRBV7-8 and TRBJ2-5, is GAGVSQSPRYKVAKRGQDVALRCDPISGHVSLFWYQQALGQGPEFLTYFQNEAQLDKSGLPSDRFFAERPEGSVSTLKIQRTQQEDSAVYLCASRERGGRIIETQYFGPGTRLLVL.

The chain uses TRBV5-6 and TRBJ2-7; possibly TRBD1 or TRBD2 for D (6 bases each). The V end lost 7 bases, the J end lost 3 bases, and 23 bases lay between the germline ends. There are 16 residues in the CDR3. Germline-derived CDR1 and CDR2 are SGHDT and YYEEEE. The CDR3 DNA is TGTGCCAGCTGCACGGGGGCACTTAGTTCTGGCTACGAGCAGTACTTC. It encodes CASCTGALSSGYEQYF.

The chain links TRBV2 to TRBJ1-2; TRBD1 is a possible D gene (5 bases). V was shortened by 2 bases and J by 6 bases, with 10 bases between the two germline ends. The CDR3 length is 13 residues. Per the germline V gene, CDR1 is SNHLY and CDR2 is FYNNEI. This chain's CDR3 is CASSEYDRNGYTF. The CDR3 coding sequence is TGTGCCAGCAGTGAATACGACAGAAATGGCTACACCTTC.

This clone was seen only a few times. The chain joins TRBV30 to TRBJ2-2, with 7 bases that match TRBD2. The germline gives CDR1 GTSNPN, CDR2 SVGIG (reference sequence). J gave up 2 bases and V 3 bases, and 6 bases lay outside the gene matches. The CDR3 loop spans 15 amino acids. This chain's CDR3 is CAWSGLDVNTGELFF. The DNA for the CDR3 is TGTGCCTGGAGCGGACTAGACGTCAACACCGGGGAGCTGTTTTTT.

DNA of the CDR3: TGTGCCAGCAGTTCCCTTGAGTACCCAGATACGCAGTATTTT. Encoded protein: CASSSLEYPDTQYF. The V call is TRBV28, the J call TRBJ2-3; D is ambiguous. Germline-derived CDR1 and CDR2 are MDHEN and SYDVKM. This CDR3 has 14 residues. V was shortened by 4 bases and J by 4 bases, with 12 bases between the two germline ends.

The chain employs TRBV11-2 and TRBJ1-1; no reliable D call. CDR3 length: 14 residues. Trimming removed 2 bases from V and 1 base from J, with 8 bases in between. CDR1 is SGHAT and CDR2 is FQNNGV in the germline V gene. The CDR3, as DNA: TGTGCCAGCAGCTTATACGATGGGAACACTGAAGCTTTCTTT. This translates into CASSLYDGNTEAFF.